Each of the 31 T cell receptor beta chains below was sequenced from the same sample in a study of T cell responses to AZD1222 COVID-19 vaccine. TCRdb's table, derived via immunoSEQ multiplex PCR, lists solely in-frame clones and lacks some. The table includes over 120,000 clones, roughly nine tenths detected once. The material was peripheral blood, obtained on day 0 of AZD1222 vaccination. These receptors all come from an adult in good health.

V is TRBV3-1 (or the pseudogene TRBV3-2) and J is TRBJ2-5; D unresolved. Germline V gene sequence: CDR1 LGHDT, CDR2 YNNKEL (reference sequence). V gave up 4 bases and J gave up 5 bases, with 17 bases separating them. The CDR3 extends over 15 amino acids. DNA for the CDR3: TGTGCCAGCAGCCCCTCTTCCCCCCGTTGGGAGACCCAGTACTTC. Its protein is CASSPSSPRWETQYF.

DNA for the CDR3: TGTGCCAGCAGGGGGCGCGATGGCACAGATACGCAGTATTTT. Residues: CASRGRDGTDTQYF. This chain joins TRBV19 and TRBJ2-3, with 8 bases aligning to TRBD1. The trim removed 9 bases at V and 1 base at J, leaving 6 bases unmatched. This CDR3 contains 14 residues. Germline V CDR1 and CDR2: LNHDA, SQIVND (reference sequence). The variable domain in full, with the rest retrieved from reference TRBV19 and TRBJ2-3, is DGGITQSPKYLFRKEGQNVTLSCEQNLNHDAMYWYRQDPGQGLRLIYYSQIVNDFQKGDIAEGYSVSREKKESFPLTVTSAQKNPTAFYLCASRGRDGTDTQYFGPGTRLTVL.

The chain has TRBV6-2 or TRBV6-3 and TRBJ1-5, with D possibly being TRBD1 (6 bases). V lost 6 bases and J 3 bases, leaving 15 bases between the germline ends. The CDR3 runs 15 residues. In germline, CDR1 is MNHEY, CDR2 SVGEGT. The CDR3 loop is CASSRPGHINQPQHF. As DNA, the CDR3 is TGTGCCAGCAGCAGGCCGGGACACATCAATCAGCCCCAGCATTTT.

Worth noting for this clone: This sample includes further DNA sequences coding for the same CDR3. V and J are TRBV27 and TRBJ2-3; D is uncertain. The germline V gene encodes CDR1 MNHEY and CDR2 SMNVEV (reference sequence). The CDR3 loop spans 14 amino acids. V was clipped by 5 bases and J by 0 bases, with 9 bases between them. CDR3 coding DNA: TGTGCCAGCAGTCTTTCCACGAGCACAGATACGCAGTATTTT. This encodes CASSLSTSTDTQYF.

V usage is TRBV11-2 and J usage is TRBJ1-1; D remains unclear. CDR1 is SGHAT and CDR2 is FQNNGV in the germline V gene. The V end was cut by 4 bases, the J end by 0 bases, with 12 bases between. This CDR3 contains 15 residues. This chain's CDR3 is CASSSIRGVNTEAFF. CDR3 nucleotides: TGTGCCAGCAGCTCCATACGAGGCGTGAACACTGAAGCTTTCTTT.

The V gene is TRBV3-1 (or the pseudogene TRBV3-2), the J gene TRBJ2-7; TRBD1 matches 7 bases. CDR1 and CDR2 from the germline V gene are LGHDT and YNNKEL (reference sequence). The CDR3 contains 15 residues. Trimming took 4 bases from V and 0 from J; bases not matched to a gene: 6. The CDR3: CASSLYGTASYEQYF. CDR3 coding DNA: TGTGCCAGCAGCCTTTACGGGACAGCCTCCTACGAGCAGTACTTC.

This sequence joins TRBV6-2 or TRBV6-3 and TRBJ1-5; D remains ambiguous. The CDR3 runs 16 residues. V was shortened by 2 bases and J by 0 bases, with 11 bases between the two germline ends. CDR1 and CDR2 from the germline V gene are MNHEY and SVGEGT. The CDR3, as DNA: TGTGCCAGCAGTTACGCCGCAGCTTATAGCAATCAGCCCCAGCATTTT. This gives the protein CASSYAAAYSNQPQHF.

V and J are TRBV7-2 and TRBJ1-2; D unresolved. Germline V gives CDR1 SGHTA, CDR2 FQGNSA. Trimming removed 1 base at V and 3 bases at J, with 6 bases between. The CDR3 has 13 residues. In DNA, the CDR3 is TGTGCCAGCAGCTTAGGACAAGACTATGGCTACACCTTC. This gives the protein CASSLGQDYGYTF.

The chain couples TRBV5-4 to TRBJ1-1; D gene ambiguous. Trimming took off 0 bases at V and 7 bases at J, with 10 bases between the two ends. In germline, CDR1 is SGHNT, CDR2 YYREEE (reference sequence). The CDR3 covers 13 residues. The CDR3 DNA follows: TGTGCCAGCAGCTTGGTAGGTTTGGGTGAAGCTTTCTTT. This sequence encodes CASSLVGLGEAFF.

This chain connects TRBV28 to TRBJ1-2; D is unresolved. This CDR3 is 13 amino acids long. Germline values: CDR1 MDHEN, CDR2 SYDVKM. Trimming pared 2 bases from V and 4 bases from J, leaving 8 bases between. The CDR3 DNA sequence: TGTGCCAGCAGTTTAGGGCAGTTCTATGGCTACACCTTC. Protein: CASSLGQFYGYTF.

CDR3 loop: CASSQEGDRLTYSNQPQHF. The CDR3 coding sequence is TGCGCCAGCAGCCAAGAGGGCGACAGGCTTACTTATAGCAATCAGCCCCAGCATTTT. The J gene is TRBJ1-5, the V gene TRBV4-1, with D perhaps TRBD1 (6 bases). V lost 0 bases to trimming and J lost 0 bases, with 18 bases between them. The germline V gene has CDR1 MGHRA and CDR2 YSYEKL. CDR3 length: 19 residues.

The chain joins TRBV7-2 to TRBJ2-4, with TRBD2 matching over 13 bases. The germline V gene has CDR1 SGHTA and CDR2 FQGNSA. The CDR3 length is 14 residues. V lost 5 bases, J lost 7 bases, and 2 bases stayed unmatched. CDR3 protein: CASSPTSGGNIQYF. CDR3 coding DNA: TGTGCCAGCAGCCCGACTAGCGGGGGGAACATTCAGTACTTC.

The genes are TRBV27 and TRBJ1-2; D is undetermined. The germline V gene encodes CDR1 MNHEY and CDR2 SMNVEV (reference sequence). This CDR3 has 15 amino acids. The ends were cut back, 0 bases at V and 4 bases at J, with 12 bases in the middle. The CDR3 sequence is CASSLSQGRGYGYTF. The CDR3 DNA is TGTGCCAGCAGTTTATCCCAAGGACGGGGCTATGGCTACACCTTC.

The rearrangement links TRBV5-1 to TRBJ1-3; D ambiguous. The CDR3 sequence is 16 residues long. V gave up 1 base and J gave up 0 bases, with 11 bases separating them. CDR1 and CDR2 from the germline V gene are SGHRS and YFSETQ. This CDR3 is CASSLFTSVSGNTIYF. CDR3 DNA: TGCGCCAGCAGCTTGTTTACAAGCGTCTCTGGAAACACCATATATTTT.

The chain couples TRBV5-1 to TRBJ1-1, with 10 bases fitting TRBD1. With 3 bases clipped from V and 1 base from J, the junction kept 0 bases outside the gene matches. CDR3 length: 14 amino acids. Germline lookup yields CDR1 SGHRS and CDR2 YFSETQ. The CDR3 nucleotides read TGCGCCAGCAGCTGGACAGGGGGGAACACTGAAGCTTTCTTT. Encoded protein: CASSWTGGNTEAFF.

This chain joins TRBV2 and TRBJ1-5, with D uncertain. The V end lost 6 bases, the J end lost 2 bases, and 17 bases lay between the germline ends. The CDR3 contains 16 residues. Germline values: CDR1 SNHLY, CDR2 FYNNEI. CDR3 protein: CASSREELRGNQPQHF. CDR3 nucleotide sequence: TGTGCCAGCAGCCGGGAGGAACTTCGGGGCAATCAGCCCCAGCATTTT.

The chain is built from TRBV2 and TRBJ1-5; D is possibly TRBD1 (6 bases). This CDR3 is built from 16 residues. Germline CDR1 SNHLY, CDR2 FYNNEI. The V and J ends lost 4 bases and 3 bases respectively, with 16 bases between them. CDR3 protein: CASSGWDTPVNQPQHF. The DNA for the CDR3 is TGTGCCAGCAGTGGGTGGGACACCCCTGTCAATCAGCCCCAGCATTTT.

The chain links TRBV28 to TRBJ1-2; no firm D call. Germline CDR1 reads MDHEN; CDR2 reads SYDVKM. The ends were cut back, 7 bases at V and 2 bases at J, with 11 bases in the middle. The CDR3 totals 13 residues. The CDR3 protein is CASNLQENYGYTF. The CDR3 DNA is TGTGCCAGCAACCTTCAGGAAAACTATGGCTACACCTTC.

This chain links TRBV7-9 with TRBJ2-5, with D perhaps matching TRBD1 (5 bases). Germline V gives CDR1 SEHNR, CDR2 FQNEAQ (reference sequence). V was trimmed by 5 bases and J by 2 bases, leaving 12 bases between them. This CDR3 is 14 amino acids long. The CDR3, as DNA: TGTGCCAGCAGCCTCAGGGCCTCTCAAGAGACCCAGTACTTC. It is translated as CASSLRASQETQYF.

Here the CDR3 DNA reads TGTGCCTGGAGCCCCGGATGGGTGGGGGGAAACACCATATATTTT. This translates into CAWSPGWVGGNTIYF. The rearrangement uses TRBV30 and TRBJ1-3; D uncertain. The CDR3 has 15 residues. Trimming pared 3 bases from V and 4 bases from J, leaving 16 bases between. Germline V gives CDR1 GTSNPN, CDR2 SVGIG (reference sequence).

The genes are TRBV6-5 and TRBJ1-2; 7 bases line up with TRBD1. Germline trimming cut 5 bases from V and 6 bases from J; bases unmatched to any gene: 3. The CDR3 runs 12 residues. Per germline, CDR1 MNHEY and CDR2 SVGAGI. The CDR3 here is CASSTQGDGYTF. CDR3 coding DNA: TGTGCCAGCAGTACGCAGGGGGATGGCTACACCTTC.

The chain carries TRBV5-6 and TRBJ1-4; D is undetermined. The germline CDR1 and CDR2 sequences are SGHDT and YYEEEE. V dropped 3 bases and J dropped 8 bases, with 14 bases sitting between them. The CDR3 contains 14 residues. The CDR3 here is CASSYYGPTEKLFF. CDR3 bases: TGTGCCAGCAGCTATTACGGTCCGACGGAAAAACTGTTTTTT. The variable domain in full, with the rest retrieved from reference TRBV5-6 and TRBJ1-4, is DAGVTQSPTHLIKTRGQQVTLRCSPKSGHDTVSWYQQALGQGPQFIFQYYEEEERQRGNFPDRFSGHQFPNYSSELNVNALLLGDSALYLCASSYYGPTEKLFFGSGTQLSVL.

The chain is built from TRBV9 and TRBJ2-1; 9 bases line up with TRBD2. There are 19 residues in the CDR3. From germline, CDR1 is SGDLS and CDR2 YYNGEE. Germline trimming cut 0 bases from V and 0 bases from J; bases unmatched to any gene: 10. The CDR3 DNA sequence: TGTGCCAGCAGCGTAGCTGGGGGATTAGCGGGGGCCTCCTACAATGAGCAGTTCTTC. Its protein product is CASSVAGGLAGASYNEQFF.

The gene calls are TRBV7-2 and TRBJ2-5; D is ambiguous. This CDR3 is 14 amino acids long. CDR1 is SGHTA, CDR2 FQGNSA, per germline. Trimming took off 1 base at V and 5 bases at J, with 11 bases between the two ends. CDR3 sequence reads: CASSLGMLGETQYF. CDR3 DNA: TGTGCCAGCAGCTTAGGAATGTTAGGGGAGACCCAGTACTTC. Full variable domain (remainder filled in from reference TRBV7-2 and TRBJ2-5): GAGVSQSPSNKVTEKGKDVELRCDPISGHTALYWYRQSLGQGLEFLIYFQGNSAPDKSGLPSDRFSAERTGGSVSTLTIQRTQQEDSAVYLCASSLGMLGETQYFGPGTRLLVL.

The DNA of the CDR3 is TGTGCCAGCAGCTTAATCGGGGGAAGTACTGGCACAGATACGCAGTATTTT. Encoded protein: CASSLIGGSTGTDTQYF. The J gene is TRBJ2-3, the V gene TRBV7-3; the D gene is possibly TRBD2 (6 bases). The length of the CDR3 is 17 residues. The V end was cut by 1 base, the J end by 1 base, with 15 bases between. Germline CDR1 is SGHTA and CDR2 is FQGTGA. The full variable domain, rest sourced from reference TRBV7-3 and TRBJ2-3, is GAGVSQTPSNKVTEKGKYVELRCDPISGHTALYWYRQSLGQGPEFLIYFQGTGAADDSGLPNDRFFAVRPEGSVSTLKIQRTERGDSAVYLCASSLIGGSTGTDTQYFGPGTRLTVL.

The chain joins TRBV28 to TRBJ1-2, with unresolved D. Germline loops: CDR1 MDHEN, CDR2 SYDVKM. This CDR3 spans 13 amino acids. V lost 5 bases to trimming and J lost 4 bases, with 11 bases between them. CDR3 sequence (DNA): TGTGCCAGCAGTGCTGGACGGACCTATGGCTACACCTTC. Amino acid sequence: CASSAGRTYGYTF.

The chain links TRBV30 to TRBJ1-2; 7 bases align to TRBD1. After removal of 4 bases from V and 6 bases from J, the junction contained 20 bases not matched to a gene. Per the germline V gene, CDR1 is GTSNPN and CDR2 is SVGIG (reference sequence). The CDR3 runs to 17 residues. The CDR3 DNA reads TGTGCCTGGACCCCAAGGACCAACAGGGGTTGGCAGGATGGCTACACCTTC. Residues: CAWTPRTNRGWQDGYTF.

The genes are TRBV3-1 (or the pseudogene TRBV3-2) and TRBJ1-3; D ambiguous. V lost 7 bases to trimming and J lost 6 bases, with 13 bases between them. The CDR3 has 13 residues. Looked up from germline, CDR1 is LGHDT and CDR2 is YNNKEL (reference sequence). DNA of the CDR3: TGTGCCAGCACCTCGTGGCCTGAAAACACCATATATTTT. It specifies CASTSWPENTIYF.

The genes are TRBV6-2 or TRBV6-3 and TRBJ2-3; D is unclear. V lost 5 bases and J 2 bases, leaving 11 bases between the germline ends. Germline-derived CDR1 and CDR2 are MNHEY and SVGEGT. The CDR3 spans 14 residues. CDR3: CASSPREITDTQYF. DNA for the CDR3: TGTGCCAGCAGTCCAAGGGAAATCACAGATACGCAGTATTTT.

The J gene is TRBJ1-5, the V gene TRBV6-5; D gene uncertain. CDR3 length: 13 residues. The V end lost 11 bases, the J end lost 0 bases, and 11 bases lay between the germline ends. In germline, CDR1 is MNHEY, CDR2 SVGAGI. CDR3 region: CAGHIDSNQPQHF. The CDR3 DNA follows: TGTGCCGGCCACATAGATAGCAATCAGCCCCAGCATTTT.

This clone has just one count. J is TRBJ2-3 and V is TRBV5-1; TRBD2 is a possible D gene (6 bases). Deletions cut 4 bases from V and 8 bases from J, with 23 bases between. The CDR3 contains 16 residues. Germline CDR1 reads SGHRS; CDR2 reads YFSETQ. In nucleotides, the CDR3 is TGCGCCAGCAGCCCCCGTTGGGAAGGGAGGCCAAGTACGCAGTATTTT. Its translation: CASSPRWEGRPSTQYF.